This T cell receptor beta chain is drawn from a study of identical twins. Deletions cut 1 base from V and 7 bases from J, with 11 bases between. The CDR3 runs 14 residues. Germline CDR1 is MGHRA and CDR2 is YSYEKL. Broader study findings: Excess sharing between twins was weaker in beta out-of-frame sequences. Models predicted less out-of-frame TCR alpha sharing in monozygotic twins than was found. These conclusions were based on statistical analysis (cross-sectional, not following the same donors).

Notes on this clonotype: What it recognizes is unknown.

A single record per CDR3 protein comes from TCRdb applying MiXCR to the 5' RACE reads. The profile covers 1.5 million to 2 million distinct CDR3 sequences, with less than 40% appearing a single time and approximately 0.29% taken by the ten largest. This sequence originates from a newborn girl in good health. Sequences were obtained from cord blood. V and J are TRBV4-1 and TRBJ1-5; D is uncertain. CDR3 region: CASSQVGEVQPQHF. The CDR3 coding sequence is TGCGCCAGCAGCCAAGTTGGGGAGGTCCAGCCCCAGCATTTT.